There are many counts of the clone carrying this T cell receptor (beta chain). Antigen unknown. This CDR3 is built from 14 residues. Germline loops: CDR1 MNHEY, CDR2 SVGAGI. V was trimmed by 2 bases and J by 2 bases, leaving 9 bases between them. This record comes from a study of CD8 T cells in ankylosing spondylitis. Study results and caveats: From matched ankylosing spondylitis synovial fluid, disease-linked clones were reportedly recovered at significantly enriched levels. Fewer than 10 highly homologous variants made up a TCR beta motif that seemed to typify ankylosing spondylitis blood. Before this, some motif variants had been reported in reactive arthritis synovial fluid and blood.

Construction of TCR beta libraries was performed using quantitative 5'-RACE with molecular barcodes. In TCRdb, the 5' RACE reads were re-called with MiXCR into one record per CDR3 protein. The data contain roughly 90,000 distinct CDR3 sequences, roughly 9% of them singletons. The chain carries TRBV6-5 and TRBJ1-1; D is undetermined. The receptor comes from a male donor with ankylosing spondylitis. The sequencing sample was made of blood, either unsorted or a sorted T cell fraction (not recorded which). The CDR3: CASSYEADNTEAFF. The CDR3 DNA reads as TGTGCCAGCAGTTACGAGGCGGATAACACTGAAGCTTTCTTT.